The 12 T cell receptor beta chains listed next were all sequenced from one sample in a study of human CD8 memory T cell subsets. Making the TCR beta libraries relied on UMI-labeled 5' RACE. With the 5' RACE reads reprocessed, TCRdb shows one record per CDR3 protein and no DNA. This sample contains roughly 4,000 distinct CDR3 sequences. Input material: CD8+ effector memory T cells (TEM) sorted from PBMCs. Specified subset: effector memory CD8 T cells, CCR7- CD45RO+ CD95+. The receptors come from a human donor in good health.

The chain combines TRBV20-1 with TRBJ2-7; no DNA is available, so the TRBD2 call from TCRdb remains unchecked. The CDR3 runs 14 residues. Germline V CDR1 and CDR2: DFQATT, SNEGSKA (reference sequence). CDR3 in amino acids: CSARGGAGDYEQYF.

The chain links TRBV18 to TRBJ2-1; there is no DNA to check the TCRdb D call of TRBD2. The CDR3 spans 12 residues. Germline V gene sequence: CDR1 KGHSH, CDR2 LQKENI. CDR3 amino acids: CASSPGSNEQFF.

V usage is TRBV27 and J usage is TRBJ2-1; with no DNA, the TCRdb D assignment of TRBD2 cannot be verified. The germline V gene has CDR1 MNHEY and CDR2 SMNVEV (reference sequence). The CDR3 is made up of 15 amino acids. The CDR3 loop reads CASRRIAGVREEQFF.

The chain uses TRBV12-3 or TRBV12-4 and TRBJ2-2; TCRdb lists TRBD2, though no DNA is available to test this call. This CDR3 is built from 15 residues. The CDR3 is CASSRGTDISGELFF.

This chain links TRBV15 with TRBJ2-3; TCRdb selects TRBD2, and the lack of DNA leaves this call unchecked. CDR1 LNHNV and CDR2 YYDKDF come from the germline V gene (reference sequence). The CDR3 contains 15 residues. Here the CDR3 reads CATSRDTSGADTQYF.

By frequency, this clonotype is medium-sized. V usage is TRBV7-8 and J usage is TRBJ2-1. The CDR3 runs to 14 residues. CDR1 and CDR2 (germline): SGHVS, FQNEAQ. CDR3 amino acids: CASSLSGLNNEQFF.

This clonotype registers medium-sized by frequency. The CDR3: CASSDEGSTDTQYF. The chain combines TRBV6-4 with TRBJ2-3. CDR3 length: 14 amino acids. Germline CDR1 MRHNA, CDR2 SNTAGT.

The rearrangement uses TRBV20-1 and TRBJ1-2. Germline CDR1 is DFQATT and CDR2 is SNEGSKA (reference sequence). The CDR3 extends over 14 amino acids. The CDR3 loop is CSASGASGDYGYTF.

The V and J genes are TRBV12-2 and TRBJ1-2; the TRBD1 assignment by TCRdb is unverifiable without DNA. TRBV12-2 represents a pseudogene. This CDR3 has 15 amino acids. This CDR3 reads CASRLFQGTGYGYTF.

V is TRBV5-4 and J is TRBJ1-1; TCRdb proposes TRBD1, but this gene call is untestable without DNA. The CDR3 runs to 16 residues. Germline V gene data show CDR1 as SGHNT and CDR2 as YYREEE (reference sequence). CDR3 protein: CASSAPTADVGTEAFF.

This chain connects TRBV6-4 to TRBJ2-2. The CDR3 is made up of 14 amino acids. CDR1 MRHNA and CDR2 SNTAGT come from the germline V gene. CDR3 in amino acids: CASSDSGDTGELFF.

This clonotype is deemed medium-sized (0.01 to 0.1%) by its frequency. The V gene is TRBV25-1, the J gene TRBJ2-3; without DNA, the TCRdb call of TRBD2 cannot be checked. Germline lookup yields CDR1 MGHDK and CDR2 SYGVNS. The CDR3 extends over 14 amino acids. CDR3 loop: CASSDRGEADTQYF.